The T cell receptor (beta chain) under discussion was sequenced for a study of blood T cell repertoires in COVID-19. In the study overall: Sites across the United States, Italy and Spain contributed samples from acute and convalescent COVID-19. T cells, B-cell-depleted T cells, or PBMCs provided the cDNA or gDNA that served as material.

CDR3 length: 17 amino acids. V shed 0 bases and J shed 3 bases, with 15 bases lying between them. CDR1 SEHNR and CDR2 FQNEAQ come from the germline V gene (reference sequence). Original methodology: Amplifying reference gene primers gave estimates of nucleated cell counts. Repertoires were generated with immunoSEQ multiplex PCR, while TCRdb's copy carries only in-frame clones and drops some. V and J calls and clone size are those listed in that table; D and trimming were worked out from the DNA. The table has tens of thousands of clones, approximately 85% seen once. This clone was seen a handful of times.

Material for sequencing was peripheral blood. The TCR sequence derives from a human donor with acute or convalescent COVID-19. The donor label of this sample is uncertain. V usage is TRBV7-9 and J usage is TRBJ1-3, with D perhaps matching TRBD1 (5 bases). This chain's CDR3 is CASSLAVGQGNGNTIYF. The DNA for the CDR3 is TGTGCCAGCAGCTTAGCGGTCGGGCAGGGAAATGGAAACACCATATATTTT.